The 24 T cell receptor beta chains listed next were all sequenced from one sample in a study of control samples from healthy donors and cancer patients. The table came from immunoSEQ multiplex PCR; TCRdb's copy has only in-frame clones and leaves some out. Of over 150,000 clones listed, around 92% are singletons. Sequenced input: blood. The source of these receptors is a woman aged 40-49 years in good health.

The genes are TRBV15 and TRBJ1-1, with D unresolved. Germline CDR1 is LNHNV and CDR2 is YYDKDF (reference sequence). Between the trimmed V and J ends, which lost 3 bases and 1 base, there was a span of 9 bases. The CDR3 spans 14 residues. The CDR3 DNA follows: TGTGCCACCAGCAGTCCTGGCTGGAACACTGAAGCTTTCTTT. This codes for CATSSPGWNTEAFF.

J is TRBJ1-2 and V is TRBV6-6, with D unclear. Germline loops: CDR1 MNHNY, CDR2 SVGAGI (reference sequence). V dropped 5 bases and J dropped 0 bases, with 7 bases sitting between them. This CDR3 has 13 residues. The CDR3, as DNA: TGTGCCAGCAGTGGAGATCCTAACTATGGCTACACCTTC. Translation: CASSGDPNYGYTF.

The V and J genes are TRBV5-1 and TRBJ2-2; TRBD1 matches 8 bases. The CDR3 runs to 16 residues. V was pared by 0 bases and J by 5 bases, with 6 bases of the junction left unmatched. The V gene's germline CDR1 is SGHRS and CDR2 YFSETQ. Here the CDR3 DNA reads TGCGCCAGCAGCTTGGCCGCCGGACAGGGAACCGGGGAGCTGTTTTTT. Its protein product is CASSLAAGQGTGELFF.

This clone turned up a few times. The genes are TRBV2 and TRBJ2-7, with TRBD1 identical over 10 bases. Trimming at V came to 7 bases and at J to 2 bases, leaving 5 bases not matched to a gene. The CDR3 contains 14 residues. CDR1 is SNHLY, CDR2 FYNNEI, per germline. This CDR3 reads CASTRQGATYEQYF. CDR3 coding DNA: TGTGCCAGCACCCGACAGGGGGCCACCTACGAGCAGTACTTC.

The genes are TRBV11-2 and TRBJ1-1; the match to TRBD1 covers 10 bases. Germline assignment: CDR1 SGHAT and CDR2 FQNNGV. J gave up 6 bases and V 5 bases, and 9 bases lay outside the gene matches. There are 15 residues in the CDR3. The CDR3 DNA reads TGTGCCAGCAGCCCTTGGCGGGACAGGGGTTCTGAAGCTTTCTTT. Amino acid sequence: CASSPWRDRGSEAFF.

V and J are TRBV18 and TRBJ2-7; maybe TRBD2 (5 bases). Germline lookup yields CDR1 KGHSH and CDR2 LQKENI. The ends were cut back, 3 bases at V and 0 bases at J, with 9 bases in the middle. CDR3 size: 14 residues. CDR3 residues: CASSPERFSYEQYF. The CDR3, as DNA: TGTGCCAGCTCACCTGAGCGGTTCTCCTACGAGCAGTACTTC.

The genes are TRBV7-9 and TRBJ2-2; either TRBD1 or TRBD2 may fit D (5 bases each). V lost 1 base and J 5 bases, leaving 14 bases between the germline ends. This CDR3 contains 16 residues. Germline values: CDR1 SEHNR, CDR2 FQNEAQ (reference sequence). CDR3 sequence reads: CASSLVGELQTGELFF. The DNA of the CDR3 is TGTGCCAGCAGCTTAGTGGGGGAACTCCAAACCGGGGAGCTGTTTTTT.

This sequence joins TRBV4-1 and TRBJ2-2, with D possibly called TRBD1 or TRBD2 (5 bases each). V was trimmed by 6 bases and J by 3 bases, leaving 17 bases between them. The V gene's germline CDR1 is MGHRA and CDR2 YSYEKL. The CDR3 is 16 residues long. The CDR3 here is CASRPMRGEDTGELFF. CDR3 DNA sequence: TGCGCCAGCAGACCCATGAGGGGCGAGGACACCGGGGAGCTGTTTTTT.

The chain employs TRBV3-1 (or the pseudogene TRBV3-2) and TRBJ2-3; TRBD2 might be the D (5 bases). Germline CDR1 LGHDT, CDR2 YNNKEL (reference sequence). The CDR3 is made up of 15 amino acids. Trimming removed 3 bases from V and 2 bases from J, with 12 bases in between. CDR3 DNA sequence: TGTGCCAGCAGCCATGAGGGCTTCGCCACAGATACGCAGTATTTT. Translated: CASSHEGFATDTQYF.

The V gene is TRBV7-9, the J gene TRBJ1-1, with D unclear. Trimming took 5 bases from V and 1 from J, leaving 11 bases between them. This CDR3 spans 14 amino acids. CDR1 is SEHNR and CDR2 is FQNEAQ in the germline V gene (reference sequence). The DNA for the CDR3 is TGTGCCAGCAGCCCCCGGGGAGGGAACACTGAAGCTTTCTTT. Its protein product is CASSPRGGNTEAFF.

CDR3 nucleotide sequence: TGTGCCAGCAGCGTAGGCAGGGGGCGGGGCACTGAAGCTTTCTTT. Protein: CASSVGRGRGTEAFF. V and J are TRBV9 and TRBJ1-1; 8 positions agree with TRBD1. From germline, CDR1 is SGDLS and CDR2 YYNGEE. The CDR3 has 15 residues. V gave up 0 bases and J gave up 4 bases; unmatched junction bases: 5. The complete variable domain, with remaining parts taken from reference TRBV9 and TRBJ1-1, reads DSGVTQTPKHLITATGQRVTLRCSPRSGDLSVYWYQQSLDQGLQFLIQYYNGEERAKGNILERFSAQQFPDLHSELNLSSLELGDSALYFCASSVGRGRGTEAFFGQGTRLTVV.

The chain joins TRBV12-2 to TRBJ1-4; no DNA check was done on the table's D call, TRBD1. TRBV12-2 is a pseudogene. CDR3 length: 16 amino acids. CDR3 in DNA: TGTGCAAGTCGCTTGGGGCTAGGACAACCCCACGAAAAACTGTTTTTT. Protein: CASRLGLGQPHEKLFF.

The gene calls are TRBV3-1 (or the pseudogene TRBV3-2) and TRBJ1-5; D unclear. The germline V gene has CDR1 LGHDT and CDR2 YNNKEL (reference sequence). CDR3 length: 15 amino acids. V was clipped by 0 bases and J by 1 base, with 7 bases between them. The CDR3 nucleotides are TGTGCCAGCAGCCAAGATCTGTGGAGCAATCAGCCCCAGCATTTT. It codes for CASSQDLWSNQPQHF.

This chain joins TRBV3-1 (or the pseudogene TRBV3-2) and TRBJ1-2; D is undetermined. Trimming removed 1 base at V and 4 bases at J, with 7 bases between. The CDR3 runs to 13 residues. Looked up from germline, CDR1 is LGHDT and CDR2 is YNNKEL (reference sequence). The CDR3 loop reads CASSQALTYGYTF. The DNA for the CDR3 is TGTGCCAGCAGCCAAGCGTTGACCTATGGCTACACCTTC.

The J gene is TRBJ2-3, the V gene TRBV11-2; no clear D. There are 12 residues in the CDR3. Trimming pared 0 bases from V and 5 bases from J, leaving 3 bases between. The germline CDR1 and CDR2 sequences are SGHAT and FQNNGV. CDR3 protein: CASSLDKDTQYF. CDR3 coding DNA: TGTGCCAGCAGCTTAGATAAAGATACGCAGTATTTT. Looking up the rest from reference TRBV11-2 and TRBJ2-3 gives the full variable domain: EAGVAQSPRYKIIEKRQSVAFWCNPISGHATLYWYQQILGQGPKLLIQFQNNGVVDDSQLPKDRFSAERLKGVDSTLKIQPAKLEDSAVYLCASSLDKDTQYFGPGTRLTVL.

V usage is TRBV24-1 and J usage is TRBJ2-5, with no clear D. V dropped 4 bases and J dropped 1 base, with 9 bases sitting between them. The CDR3 runs 14 residues. CDR1 is KGHDR and CDR2 is SFDVKD in the germline V gene. CDR3 region: CATSELGAQETQYF. The CDR3 coding sequence is TGTGCCACCAGTGAGCTAGGAGCCCAAGAGACCCAGTACTTC.

The CDR3: CASSFVGGTSEYTGELFF. As DNA, the CDR3 is TGTGCCAGCAGCTTTGTCGGGGGGACTAGCGAATACACCGGGGAGCTGTTTTTT. The chain combines TRBV12-1 with TRBJ2-2; the table's D call TRBD2 went unverified against the DNA. TRBV12-1 is designated a pseudogene. This CDR3 is 18 amino acids long.

V is TRBV11-2 and J is TRBJ2-3; 8 nucleotides agree with TRBD1. In germline, CDR1 is SGHAT, CDR2 FQNNGV. The V segment lost 1 base and the J segment 3 bases; nucleotides outside the gene matches: 9. The CDR3 has 17 amino acids. In DNA, the CDR3 is TGTGCCAGCAGCTTAGGAAGGACAGGGTCTGTTACAGATACGCAGTATTTT. Translation gives CASSLGRTGSVTDTQYF. The variable domain in full, completed from reference TRBV11-2 and TRBJ2-3, reads EAGVAQSPRYKIIEKRQSVAFWCNPISGHATLYWYQQILGQGPKLLIQFQNNGVVDDSQLPKDRFSAERLKGVDSTLKIQPAKLEDSAVYLCASSLGRTGSVTDTQYFGPGTRLTVL.

The V call is TRBV7-9, the J call TRBJ1-2; D gene unclear. In germline, CDR1 is SEHNR, CDR2 FQNEAQ (reference sequence). Trimming removed 0 bases at V and 6 bases at J, with 8 bases between. The CDR3 has 13 residues. The CDR3 loop is CASSLADIHGYTF. The DNA of the CDR3 is TGTGCCAGCAGCTTAGCCGACATCCATGGCTACACCTTC. Full variable domain (remainder filled in from reference TRBV7-9 and TRBJ1-2): DTGVSQNPRHKITKRGQNVTFRCDPISEHNRLYWYRQTLGQGPEFLTYFQNEAQLEKSRLLSDRFSAERPKGSFSTLEIQRTEQGDSAMYLCASSLADIHGYTFGSGTRLTVV.

The V and J genes are TRBV7-9 and TRBJ1-1; the D is unclear. Germline V gives CDR1 SEHNR, CDR2 FQNEAQ (reference sequence). There are 13 residues in the CDR3. The germline V and J ends were trimmed by 6 bases and 5 bases, with 13 bases remaining between them. The CDR3 nucleotides are TGTGCCAGCAGTTTCCATGAGGAGACTGAAGCTTTCTTT. Its translation: CASSFHEETEAFF.

The chain carries TRBV18 and TRBJ2-3; possible D gene TRBD1, 6 bases. CDR1 is KGHSH and CDR2 is LQKENI in the germline V gene. This CDR3 comprises 13 residues. V was trimmed by 6 bases and J by 3 bases, leaving 10 bases between them. The CDR3 coding sequence is TGTGCCAGCTCCGAAGACAGGACAGATACGCAGTATTTT. This translates into CASSEDRTDTQYF.

The J gene is TRBJ2-7, the V gene TRBV10-3, with TRBD1 identical over 7 bases. From germline, CDR1 is ENHRY and CDR2 SYGVKD. This CDR3 comprises 12 residues. Trimming removed 10 bases from V and 2 bases from J; junction bases left unmatched: 5. The CDR3: CATRQGPYEQYF. In DNA, the CDR3 is TGTGCCACCAGACAGGGTCCCTACGAGCAGTACTTC.

The chain joins TRBV27 to TRBJ1-2, with 9 bases aligning to TRBD1. CDR1 and CDR2 (germline): MNHEY, SMNVEV (reference sequence). The J segment lost 8 bases and the V segment lost 5 bases, leaving 12 bases of the junction unmatched. This CDR3 comprises 15 residues. The CDR3, as DNA: TGTGCCAGCAGTCCCCCGGGACAGGGATTTCGAGGCTACACCTTC. Protein sequence: CASSPPGQGFRGYTF.

The rearrangement links TRBV19 to TRBJ2-2; maybe TRBD2 (7 bases). The CDR3 is 17 residues long. The V and J ends lost 2 bases and 4 bases respectively, with 17 bases between them. CDR1 and CDR2 from the germline V gene are LNHDA and SQIVND (reference sequence). This CDR3 is CASSIPEGGRSTGELFF. The CDR3 nucleotides are TGTGCCAGTAGTATACCCGAGGGGGGGCGAAGCACCGGGGAGCTGTTTTTT.